One TCR beta chain is described in this entry. Its target is unknown. Mismatch with germline at one junction end may stem from a read error. These data are taken from a study of T cell repertoires in cytomegalovirus infection. Looking at the study overall: Indications came from public TCR beta signatures; they pointed to CMV infection and to a matching HLA type. General observations from the study: CMV carriers having the relevant HLA were flagged by cumulative public TCR beta family frequency. Predominance within the ex vivo response was attributable to HLA-C-restricted CMV-specific TCR beta clonotypes.

TCRdb recomputed calls from the reads with MiXCR, one row per CDR3 protein. The sample lists 150,000 to 180,000 distinct CDR3 sequences, around 22% occurring once. The sample comprised PBMCs. This receptor was taken from a human donor in good health (CMV status not recorded). Some clones in this sample may be carry-over from other donors' samples.

CDR3 nucleotides: TGTGCCATCAGTGAAGCCCCCGGGGGCCCCTACGAGCAGTACTTC. It is translated as CAISEAPGGPYEQYF. The chain carries TRBV6-1 and TRBJ2-7, with D perhaps being TRBD1 or TRBD2 (6 bases each). This CDR3 region has 15 residues. Germline loops: CDR1 MNHNS, CDR2 SASEGT.